One and the same sample provided the 30 T cell receptor beta chains below, sequenced in a study of T cells in localized non-small cell lung cancer. Sequencing used immunoSEQ multiplex PCR; TCRdb keeps in-frame clones, though not all of them. The sample contains 2,600 or so clones, approximately 25% of which appear only once. Material: lung tumor tissue, obtained before any cancer treatment. The receptors here all came from a female donor of 60 years or more with stage I lung adenocarcinoma.

Relative to its sample, this clone is medium-sized. The CDR3 loop is CASSQSRMNTEAFF. The CDR3 DNA sequence: TGTGCCAGCAGCCAGTCCCGAATGAACACTGAAGCTTTCTTT. V is TRBV11-3 and J is TRBJ1-1, with D hard to call. In germline, CDR1 is SGHNT, CDR2 YENEEA. V was clipped by 5 bases and J by 0 bases, with 10 bases between them. The CDR3 sequence is 14 residues long.

The chain uses TRBV29-1 and TRBJ1-1, with TRBD1 as a possible D gene (5 bases). Germline V gene data show CDR1 as SQVTM and CDR2 as ANQGSEA. V was trimmed by 6 bases and J by 4 bases, leaving 15 bases between them. The CDR3 is 13 residues long. The DNA for the CDR3 is TGCAGCGTGGGGAAGGGGCAGTCCACTGAAGCTTTCTTT. This encodes CSVGKGQSTEAFF.

Sample share makes this clone medium-sized. The chain uses TRBV6-8 and TRBJ2-7; TRBD2 matches at 7 bases. This CDR3 has 14 residues. The J segment lost 2 bases and the V segment lost 6 bases, leaving 7 bases of the junction unmatched. The germline V gene has CDR1 MNHGY and CDR2 SAAAGT. Written as DNA, the CDR3 is TGTGCCAGCAGCCCGCCGAGCGGGGCCTACGAGCAGTACTTC. Translation: CASSPPSGAYEQYF.

Judged by abundance, this clone is medium-sized. The chain links TRBV11-3 to TRBJ1-2, with 8 positions matching TRBD1. Germline CDR1 and CDR2: SGHNT and YENEEA. V gave up 5 bases and J gave up 5 bases; unmatched junction bases: 10. CDR3 size: 15 residues. DNA for the CDR3: TGTGCCAGCAGCCCAAGACAGGGGTGGCCATATGGCTACACCTTC. This sequence encodes CASSPRQGWPYGYTF.

This chain uses TRBV9 with TRBJ1-6; D remains unclear. Trimming pared 6 bases from V and 7 bases from J, leaving 17 bases between. CDR3 length equals 15 residues. The V gene's germline CDR1 is SGDLS and CDR2 YYNGEE. Here the CDR3 DNA reads TGTGCCAGCAATGGACCAGAGGCTGGCAATTCACCCCTCCACTTT. Translating it yields CASNGPEAGNSPLHF.

This clone was counted between two and nine times. The gene calls are TRBV18 and TRBJ2-3, with D possibly being TRBD1 (5 bases). In germline, CDR1 is KGHSH, CDR2 LQKENI. Between the trimmed V and J ends, which lost 2 bases and 3 bases, there was a span of 12 bases. This CDR3 has 15 residues. CDR3 DNA: TGTGCCAGCTCACCAAGGGGCCTAGGGACAGATACGCAGTATTTT. It specifies CASSPRGLGTDTQYF.

V gene TRBV19 combines with J gene TRBJ1-2, with 7 bases that match TRBD1. Per the germline V gene, CDR1 is LNHDA and CDR2 is SQIVND (reference sequence). V was pared by 3 bases and J by 1 base, with 11 bases of the junction left unmatched. The CDR3 spans 17 residues. In DNA, the CDR3 is TGTGCCAGTAGTATCGGGACAGATTCCCGAGTTAACTATGGCTACACCTTC. Amino acids: CASSIGTDSRVNYGYTF. The full variable domain, with the rest looked up from reference TRBV19 and TRBJ1-2, is DGGITQSPKYLFRKEGQNVTLSCEQNLNHDAMYWYRQDPGQGLRLIYYSQIVNDFQKGDIAEGYSVSREKKESFPLTVTSAQKNPTAFYLCASSIGTDSRVNYGYTFGSGTRLTVV.

This clone is labeled as medium-sized. This rearrangement joins TRBV7-4 to TRBJ2-7; a possible D gene is TRBD1 (7 bases). CDR3 length equals 13 residues. V was clipped by 7 bases and J by 4 bases, with 14 bases between them. The germline V gene encodes CDR1 SGHVT and CDR2 SQSDAQ. Here the CDR3 DNA reads TGTGCCAGCACCGCGGGACAGCAATACGAGCAGTACTTC. It encodes CASTAGQQYEQYF.

The rearrangement links TRBV11-3 to TRBJ2-1; 8 bases line up with TRBD2. The trim removed 0 bases at V and 6 bases at J, leaving 4 bases unmatched. This CDR3 has 15 residues. Looked up from germline, CDR1 is SGHNT and CDR2 is YENEEA. The CDR3 spells CASSLDGRALNEQFF. The DNA for the CDR3 is TGTGCCAGCAGCTTAGACGGGAGGGCCCTCAATGAGCAGTTCTTC.

This clone appeared a few times. The J gene is TRBJ2-3, the V gene TRBV12-5, with no clear D. CDR1 LGHNT and CDR2 FRNRAP come from the germline V gene. The CDR3 contains 16 residues. The V and J ends lost 0 bases and 2 bases respectively, with 12 bases between them. CDR3 nucleotides: TGTGCTAGTGGTTTGGTACTAACTTCTAACACAGATACGCAGTATTTT. Residues: CASGLVLTSNTDTQYF.

This clone occurred a few times. This chain joins TRBV9 and TRBJ2-2; no clear D gene. This CDR3 is built from 14 residues. Germline V gene sequence: CDR1 SGDLS, CDR2 YYNGEE. V lost 4 bases and J lost 3, with 10 bases in between. CDR3 in amino acids: CASSPLGDTGELFF. Here the CDR3 DNA reads TGTGCCAGCAGCCCTCTAGGTGACACCGGGGAGCTGTTTTTT.

This clone is deemed medium-sized. V gene TRBV4-1 combines with J gene TRBJ2-1; 8 bases match TRBD1. CDR1 is MGHRA, CDR2 YSYEKL, per germline. The CDR3 loop spans 19 amino acids. The trim removed 4 bases at V and 6 bases at J, leaving 20 bases unmatched. The CDR3 DNA is TGCGCCAGCAGCCCGAGGAGCGGTTTCGGGCAGGGGGCAGGCAATGAGCAGTTCTTC. Encoded protein: CASSPRSGFGQGAGNEQFF.

This chain links TRBV6-8 with TRBJ1-3, with 11 nucleotides matching TRBD1. V trimming: 8 bases; J trimming: 6 bases; junction bases outside the gene matches: 0. This CDR3 has 12 residues. CDR1 is MNHGY and CDR2 is SAAAGT in the germline V gene. The CDR3 DNA sequence: TGTGCCAGCGGACAGGGGGCAAACACCATATATTTT. Protein sequence: CASGQGANTIYF.

The J gene is TRBJ2-5, the V gene TRBV5-1; TRBD1 might be the D (5 bases). Germline V gene lookup returns CDR1 SGHRS and CDR2 YFSETQ. This CDR3 spans 15 amino acids. V lost 4 bases, J lost 0 bases, and 13 bases lay in between. In nucleotides, the CDR3 is TGCGCCAGCAGCCCGTATTTGGGGCACCAAGAGACCCAGTACTTC. This codes for CASSPYLGHQETQYF.

J is TRBJ2-7 and V is TRBV5-1; TRBD1 matches 7 bases. This CDR3 has 14 amino acids. Trimming took 4 bases from V and 0 from J; bases not matched to a gene: 4. The germline V gene encodes CDR1 SGHRS and CDR2 YFSETQ. The CDR3, as DNA: TGCGCCAGCAGCACCCACAGGGGCTCCTACGAGCAGTACTTC. Residues: CASSTHRGSYEQYF.

By sample fraction, this clone is hyperexpanded (1% or more). The chain is built from TRBV6-8 and TRBJ2-7, with TRBD1 matching over 9 bases. In germline, CDR1 is MNHGY, CDR2 SAAAGT. V shed 10 bases and J 6 bases; nucleotides not matched to a gene: 10. The CDR3 runs 13 residues. CDR3 sequence reads: CATGTGPWGEQYF. The CDR3 DNA follows: TGTGCCACCGGGACAGGGCCGTGGGGCGAGCAGTACTTC.

The chain recombines TRBV19 with TRBJ1-5; TRBD1 matches at 8 bases. Trimming took 7 bases from V and 7 from J; bases not matched to a gene: 9. The CDR3 loop spans 14 amino acids. The V gene's germline CDR1 is LNHDA and CDR2 SQIVND (reference sequence). The CDR3 DNA reads TGTGCCAGTAATCCAGGGGGACAGGAGCAGCCCCAGCATTTT. Translation gives CASNPGGQEQPQHF.

CDR3 in DNA: TGTGCCAGCAGCCTCGGGGGGGGCACAGATACGCAGTATTTT. Residues: CASSLGGGTDTQYF. The V gene is TRBV11-3, the J gene TRBJ2-3; 8 bases fit TRBD2. The germline gives CDR1 SGHNT, CDR2 YENEEA. Trimming at V came to 5 bases and at J to 1 base, leaving 2 bases not matched to a gene. The CDR3 extends over 14 amino acids. The complete variable domain, with remaining parts taken from reference TRBV11-3 and TRBJ2-3, reads EAGVVQSPRYKIIEKKQPVAFWCNPISGHNTLYWYLQNLGQGPELLIRYENEEAVDDSQLPKDRFSAERLKGVDSTLKIQPAELGDSAVYLCASSLGGGTDTQYFGPGTRLTVL.

This clone was seen more than once but under ten times. The genes are TRBV19 and TRBJ1-1; D is possibly TRBD1 (5 bases). Germline loops: CDR1 LNHDA, CDR2 SQIVND (reference sequence). The germline V and J ends were trimmed by 7 bases and 2 bases, with 14 bases remaining between them. There are 14 residues in the CDR3. CDR3 residues: CASTSGRENTEAFF. CDR3 in DNA: TGTGCCAGTACCTCAGGGAGGGAAAACACTGAAGCTTTCTTT. Variable domain in full (rest from reference TRBV19 and TRBJ1-1): DGGITQSPKYLFRKEGQNVTLSCEQNLNHDAMYWYRQDPGQGLRLIYYSQIVNDFQKGDIAEGYSVSREKKESFPLTVTSAQKNPTAFYLCASTSGRENTEAFFGQGTRLTVV.

This clone qualifies as medium-sized. The chain combines TRBV6-8 with TRBJ1-1, with 7 bases fitting TRBD1. Germline V gene data show CDR1 as MNHGY and CDR2 as SAAAGT. The CDR3 is 15 amino acids. The V segment lost 6 bases and the J segment 0 bases; nucleotides outside the gene matches: 7. The DNA for the CDR3 is TGTGCCAGCAGGAGGGGGCAACTGATGAACACTGAAGCTTTCTTT. Amino acids: CASRRGQLMNTEAFF.

This chain connects TRBV19 to TRBJ1-2, with D hard to call. V lost 4 bases, J lost 5 bases, and 14 bases lay in between. This CDR3 is 14 amino acids long. CDR1 is LNHDA, CDR2 SQIVND, per germline (reference sequence). CDR3 amino acids: CASSRLLSGYGYTF. CDR3 coding DNA: TGTGCCAGTAGTAGGCTCTTAAGTGGGTATGGCTACACCTTC.

The gene calls are TRBV5-1 and TRBJ1-1; no clear D. Germline V CDR1 and CDR2: SGHRS, YFSETQ. The CDR3 runs to 14 residues. V lost 4 bases and J 1 base, leaving 11 bases between the germline ends. CDR3 in DNA: TGCGCCAGCAGCCCCGAGAGTGGGAACACTGAAGCTTTCTTT. It is translated as CASSPESGNTEAFF.

This clone was recorded a few times. V is TRBV19 and J is TRBJ2-1; the match to TRBD2 covers 8 bases. The germline V gene has CDR1 LNHDA and CDR2 SQIVND (reference sequence). With 6 bases clipped from V and 6 bases from J, the junction kept 13 bases outside the gene matches. This CDR3 is 16 amino acids long. CDR3 nucleotides: TGTGCCAGTAGCCCCCGAAGCGGGGGTTGGGTCAATGAGCAGTTCTTC. Translation: CASSPRSGGWVNEQFF.

This clone has more than one count but fewer than ten. The chain combines TRBV6-8 with TRBJ1-6; perhaps TRBD1 as D (5 bases). Germline CDR1 reads MNHGY; CDR2 reads SAAAGT. The CDR3 is 15 amino acids. V was cut by 2 bases and J by 8 bases, with 13 bases left in between. CDR3 residues: CASSYRGTQDSPLHF. The CDR3 nucleotides read TGTGCCAGCAGTTACCGAGGGACGCAGGATTCACCCCTCCACTTT.

This clone has just a few counts. This chain uses TRBV4-1 with TRBJ1-1; tentatively, D is TRBD1 (5 bases). From germline, CDR1 is MGHRA and CDR2 YSYEKL. Trimming took 1 base from V and 4 from J, leaving 13 bases between them. This CDR3 region has 15 residues. The CDR3 coding sequence is TGCGCCAGCAGCCAAGTTCAGGGCGGCGGCACTGAAGCTTTCTTT. Its translation: CASSQVQGGGTEAFF.

The chain carries TRBV5-1 and TRBJ1-1; no definite D call. CDR3 length: 15 residues. Trimming took off 4 bases at V and 4 bases at J, with 17 bases between the two ends. Germline loops: CDR1 SGHRS, CDR2 YFSETQ. The CDR3 is CASSRSQQGGTEAFF. CDR3 bases: TGCGCCAGCAGCCGGTCCCAGCAAGGCGGCACTGAAGCTTTCTTT.

This clone was seen only a few times. The chain employs TRBV6-8 and TRBJ1-1; D is perhaps TRBD1 (5 bases). V shed 7 bases and J shed 1 base, with 19 bases lying between them. The CDR3 is made up of 16 amino acids. CDR1 MNHGY and CDR2 SAAAGT come from the germline V gene. The CDR3 region is CASIPSPRGRNTEAFF. CDR3 DNA: TGTGCCAGCATCCCCTCCCCGCGGGGCCGGAACACTGAAGCTTTCTTT.

The chain joins TRBV28 to TRBJ2-4; D is perhaps TRBD1 or TRBD2 (5 bases each). Trimming left V 2 bases short and J 0 bases short, with 8 bases between. CDR3 length: 15 amino acids. Germline CDR1 and CDR2: MDHEN and SYDVKM. CDR3 nucleotide sequence: TGTGCCAGCAGTTTACGTGGGGGAGCCAAAAACATTCAGTACTTC. Translating gives CASSLRGGAKNIQYF.

The sample holds a few counts of this clone. The J gene is TRBJ2-1, the V gene TRBV10-2; TRBD2 agrees at 8 bases. Germline trimming cut 3 bases from V and 6 bases from J; bases unmatched to any gene: 1. CDR3 size: 13 residues. CDR1 and CDR2 (germline): WSHSY, SAAADI. The CDR3 bases are TGCGCCAGCAGTGAAAGCGGGAGCAATGAGCAGTTCTTC. Protein: CASSESGSNEQFF.

The chain has TRBV25-1 and TRBJ1-1; 8 nucleotides align to TRBD1. Germline assignment: CDR1 MGHDK and CDR2 SYGVNS. V lost 5 bases and J lost 9; bases outside the gene matches: 8. CDR3 size: 13 residues. The CDR3, as DNA: TGTGCCAGCAGTCCCGGGGACAGGAGAAAAGCTTTCTTT. Amino acids: CASSPGDRRKAFF.